Listed here is a single T cell receptor beta chain. Its antigen is unidentified. Germline loops: CDR1 SGHRS, CDR2 YFSETQ. V lost 2 bases, J lost 3 bases, and 7 bases stayed unmatched. The CDR3 consists of 17 residues. This entry is derived from a study of early stage breast cancer tumors. Background on the study: Roughly 10-fold was the mean read coverage per sample.

Overall study findings and caveats: Compared with adjacent normal breast, tumors showed about 2.5-fold denser, more clonal T cells. In about 85% of the 16 patients, blood comparison separated tumor from normal breast.

Only in-frame clones appear in the TCRdb table, and some are missing; sequencing was by immunoSEQ multiplex PCR. The table records more than 55,000 clones, about three quarters of them present only once. The sequencing input was blood. The chain uses TRBV5-1 and TRBJ2-1, with TRBD2 matching 11 bases. The sequence was obtained from a person younger than 45 with breast cancer. The CDR3 coding sequence is TGCGCCAGCAGCTTAGAGATAGCGGGAGGGTTCTACAATGAGCAGTTCTTC. As protein: CASSLEIAGGFYNEQFF. The full variable domain, completed using reference TRBV5-1 and TRBJ2-1, is KAGVTQTPRYLIKTRGQQVTLSCSPISGHRSVSWYQQTPGQGLQFLFEYFSETQRNKGNFPGRFSGRQFSNSRSEMNVSTLELGDSALYLCASSLEIAGGFYNEQFFGPGTRLTVL.